This T cell receptor beta chain was recorded in a study of CD8 T cells in ankylosing spondylitis. About this clonotype itself: Its antigen is currently unknown.

As the method for making TCR beta libraries, quantitative 5'-RACE with molecular barcodes was used. MiXCR, run by TCRdb on the 5' RACE reads, gives a single entry per CDR3 protein. The sample consists of approximately 220,000 distinct CDR3 sequences, roughly 26% of them appearing once. V shed 2 bases and J shed 3 bases, with 14 bases lying between them. This CDR3 is built from 15 residues. Germline CDR1 reads MNHEY; CDR2 reads SVGAGI. Regarding the study as a whole: There were earlier reports of some motif variants in reactive arthritis synovial fluid and blood. A TCR beta motif of several highly homologous variants seemed to mark ankylosing spondylitis blood. From matched ankylosing spondylitis synovial fluid, disease-linked clones were reportedly recovered at significantly enriched levels.

The clonotype comes from a male donor with ankylosing spondylitis or in good health (not recorded which). Sequenced sample: blood, either unsorted or a sorted T cell fraction (not recorded which). The chain combines TRBV6-5 with TRBJ2-7; weak D call: TRBD1 (5 bases). CDR3 sequence (DNA): TGTGCCAGCAGTTACGGGGCCCCAGGGCTCTACGAGCAGTACTTC. Translated, it gives CASSYGAPGLYEQYF.